This T cell receptor beta chain came from a study of cytomegalovirus exposure and HLA in healthy donors. The overall study: A prior study identified approximately 110 million unique TCR beta sequences from about 179 million T cells.

PCR used 60 Vbeta primers and 13 Jbeta primers. Data came from immunoSEQ multiplex PCR; TCRdb stores just in-frame clones and leaves some out. The sample lists roughly 200,000 clones; around 75% were seen once. This CDR3 comprises 12 residues. CDR1 is SEHNR, CDR2 FQNEAQ, per germline (reference sequence). V was shortened by 5 bases and J by 3 bases, with 4 bases between the two germline ends. This clone was seen a single time. Specimen: PBMCs. This clonotype originated in a male donor in good health and CMV-seronegative. The V gene is TRBV7-9, the J gene TRBJ2-2; no clear D. DNA for the CDR3: TGTGCCAGCAGCCCAGACACCGGGGAGCTGTTTTTT. The encoded protein is CASSPDTGELFF.